This TCR beta chain was observed in a study of radiation and T cells in renal cell carcinoma. As for the study in general: Nephrectomy followed 15 Gy stereotactic body radiation by 4 weeks. Study-wide points: Top tumor clonotypes rose in blood 2 weeks post-radiation, then contracted.

Time point described: baseline pretreatment blood. Treatment described: 15 Gy SBRT to primary tumor, nephrectomy 4 weeks later. Serial blood draws occurred at baseline and 2 and 4 weeks post-SBRT. This renal cell carcinoma was of the clear cell type. The assay was immunoSEQ multiplex PCR, and TCRdb's table has in-frame clones only and misses some. Here the sample spans 150,000 or so clones, over 65% being singletons. This clone was found once. The antigen remains unidentified. This CDR3 is built from 16 residues. Per germline, CDR1 SNHLY and CDR2 FYNNEI. V lost 6 bases and J lost 2, with 17 bases in between.

Sequencing was performed on blood, taken from a patient whose treatment included radiotherapy and nephrectomy. This sequence originates from a woman aged 50 to 60 with renal cell carcinoma. The chain joins TRBV2 to TRBJ1-5; weak D call: TRBD1 (5 bases). CDR3 residues: CASRLPGQGGNQPQHF. CDR3 in DNA: TGTGCCAGCAGGCTCCCCGGGCAGGGCGGCAATCAGCCCCAGCATTTT.